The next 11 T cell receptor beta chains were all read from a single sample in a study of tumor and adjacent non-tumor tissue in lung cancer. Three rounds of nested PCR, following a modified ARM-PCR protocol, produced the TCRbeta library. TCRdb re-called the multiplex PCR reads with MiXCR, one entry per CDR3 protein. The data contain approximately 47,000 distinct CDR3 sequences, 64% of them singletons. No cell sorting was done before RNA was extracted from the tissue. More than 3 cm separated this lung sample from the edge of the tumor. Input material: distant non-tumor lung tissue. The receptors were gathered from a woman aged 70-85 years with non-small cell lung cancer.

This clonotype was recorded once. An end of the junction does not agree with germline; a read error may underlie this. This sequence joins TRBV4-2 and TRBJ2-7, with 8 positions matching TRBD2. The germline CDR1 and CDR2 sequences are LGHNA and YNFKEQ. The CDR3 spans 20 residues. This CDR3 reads CASTQDIAGLGSTNSYEQYF. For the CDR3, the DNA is TGTGCTAGCACCCAAGATATAGCGGGACTAGGTTCCACAAACTCCTACGAGCAGTACTTC.

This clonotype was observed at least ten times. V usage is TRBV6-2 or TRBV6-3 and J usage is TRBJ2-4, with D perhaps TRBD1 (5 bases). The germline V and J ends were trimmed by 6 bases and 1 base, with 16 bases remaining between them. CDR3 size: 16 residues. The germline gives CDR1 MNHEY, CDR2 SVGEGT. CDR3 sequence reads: CASSRHRTGAKNIQYF. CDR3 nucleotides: TGTGCCAGCAGCAGACACAGGACCGGGGCCAAAAACATTCAGTACTTC.

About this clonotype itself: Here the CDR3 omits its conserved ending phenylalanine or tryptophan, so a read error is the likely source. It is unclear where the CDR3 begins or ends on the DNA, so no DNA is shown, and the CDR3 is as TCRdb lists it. CDR3 residues: CASTPNSGRIHEQLL. The rearrangement uses TRBV12-3 or TRBV12-4 and TRBJ2-1; the D call in the table, TRBD2, was not verified against the DNA. The CDR3 has 15 amino acids, counting both end residues.

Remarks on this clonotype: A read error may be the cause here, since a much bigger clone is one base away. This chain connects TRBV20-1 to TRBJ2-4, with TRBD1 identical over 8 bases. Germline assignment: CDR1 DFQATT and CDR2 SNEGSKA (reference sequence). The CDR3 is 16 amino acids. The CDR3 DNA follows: TGCAGTGCTAGGCCCAGGCCAGGGGACAGGAAAAACATTCTGTACTTC. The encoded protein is CSARPRPGDRKNILYF.

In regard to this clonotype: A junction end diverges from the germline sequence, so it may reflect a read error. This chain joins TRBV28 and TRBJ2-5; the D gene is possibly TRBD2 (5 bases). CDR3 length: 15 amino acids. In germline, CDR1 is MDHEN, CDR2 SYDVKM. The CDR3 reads CASSLLSGIQETQHF. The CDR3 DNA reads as TGTGCCAGCAGCCTTCTCTCCGGGATCCAAGAGACCCAGCACTTC.

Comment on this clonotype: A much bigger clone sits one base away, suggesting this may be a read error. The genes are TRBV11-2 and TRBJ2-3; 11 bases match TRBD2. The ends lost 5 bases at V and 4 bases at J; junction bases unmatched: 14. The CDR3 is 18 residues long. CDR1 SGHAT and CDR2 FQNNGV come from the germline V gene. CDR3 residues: CASSHPGLAAGDADTQYF. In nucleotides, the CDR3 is TGTGCCAGCAGCCATCCGGGACTAGCGGCCGGAGACGCAGATACGCAGTATTTT.

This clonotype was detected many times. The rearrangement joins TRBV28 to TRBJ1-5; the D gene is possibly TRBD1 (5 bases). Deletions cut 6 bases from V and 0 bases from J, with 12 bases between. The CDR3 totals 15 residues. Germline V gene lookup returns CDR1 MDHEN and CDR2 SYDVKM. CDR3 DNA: TGTGCCAGCAGAACTTGGGGGGGTAGCAATCAGCCCCAGCATTTT. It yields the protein CASRTWGGSNQPQHF.

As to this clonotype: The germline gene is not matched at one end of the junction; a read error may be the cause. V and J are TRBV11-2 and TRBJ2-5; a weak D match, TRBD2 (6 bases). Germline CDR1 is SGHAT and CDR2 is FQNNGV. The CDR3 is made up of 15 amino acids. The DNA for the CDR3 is TGTACCAGCAGCCCGGCGGGGACCGTACAAGAGACCCAGTACTTC. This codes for CTSSPAGTVQETQYF.

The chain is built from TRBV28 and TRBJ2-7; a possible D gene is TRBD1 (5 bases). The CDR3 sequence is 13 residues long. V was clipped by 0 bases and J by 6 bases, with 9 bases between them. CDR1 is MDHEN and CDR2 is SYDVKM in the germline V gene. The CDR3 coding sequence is TGTGCCAGCAGTTTATGGGACAACCTCGAGCAGTACTTC. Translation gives CASSLWDNLEQYF. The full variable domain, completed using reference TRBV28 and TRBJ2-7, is DVKVTQSSRYLVKRTGEKVFLECVQDMDHENMFWYRQDPGLGLRLIYFSYDVKMKEKGDIPEGYSVSREKKERFSLILESASTNQTSMYLCASSLWDNLEQYFGPGTRLTVT.

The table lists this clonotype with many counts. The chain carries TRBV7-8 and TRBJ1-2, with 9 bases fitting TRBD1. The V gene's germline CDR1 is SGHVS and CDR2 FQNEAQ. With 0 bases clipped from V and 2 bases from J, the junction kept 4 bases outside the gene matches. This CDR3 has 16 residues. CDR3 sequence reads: CASSLAYRGPNYGYTF. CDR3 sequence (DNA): TGTGCCAGCAGCTTAGCCTACAGGGGGCCCAACTATGGCTACACCTTC.

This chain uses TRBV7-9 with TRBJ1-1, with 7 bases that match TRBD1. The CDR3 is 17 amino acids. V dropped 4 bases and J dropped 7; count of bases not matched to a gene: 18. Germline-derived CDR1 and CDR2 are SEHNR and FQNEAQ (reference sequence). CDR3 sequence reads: CASSSNLQGTVAGEAFF. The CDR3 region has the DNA TGTGCCAGCAGCTCAAATTTGCAGGGGACAGTGGCTGGTGAAGCTTTCTTT.